These 11 T cell receptor beta chains were sequenced from one sample in a study of siplizumab effects on memory and regulatory T cells. Sequenced by immunoSEQ multiplex PCR; TCRdb stores in-frame clones only, minus some. The table shows 85,000 to 130,000 clones, with approximately 94% occurring only once. Sequencing input: Tregs sorted from blood. These TCRs come from a human donor in good health.

V and J are TRBV6-6 and TRBJ1-2; D unresolved. Trimming took off 0 bases at V and 8 bases at J, with 10 bases between the two ends. The CDR3 has 13 residues. Looked up from germline, CDR1 is MNHNY and CDR2 is SVGAGI (reference sequence). CDR3 sequence: CASSYSTDGGYTF. The CDR3 nucleotides read TGTGCCAGCAGTTACTCGACGGACGGGGGCTACACCTTC.

This rearrangement joins TRBV19 to TRBJ2-7; possible D gene TRBD2, 6 bases. Trimming took off 5 bases at V and 7 bases at J, with 18 bases between the two ends. From germline, CDR1 is LNHDA and CDR2 SQIVND (reference sequence). The CDR3 extends over 14 amino acids. The CDR3 region is CASSPGSPSGEQYF. The DNA for the CDR3 is TGTGCCAGTAGTCCCGGGAGCCCTTCGGGGGAGCAGTACTTC.

This chain joins TRBV7-2 and TRBJ2-5; D remains ambiguous. Germline CDR1 reads SGHTA; CDR2 reads FQGNSA. The length of the CDR3 is 14 residues. With 3 bases removed from V and 1 base from J, the gap between germline ends came to 9 bases. The CDR3 sequence is CASSFGSVQETQYF. DNA of the CDR3: TGTGCCAGCAGCTTCGGCAGTGTCCAAGAGACCCAGTACTTC.

CDR3 DNA: TGTGCCAGCCTTCCCGAGAGAGGGTACCCCACCGGGGAGCTGTTTTTT. Its translation: CASLPERGYPTGELFF. The rearrangement joins TRBV18 to TRBJ2-2; TRBD2 is a possible D gene (5 bases). Germline lookup yields CDR1 KGHSH and CDR2 LQKENI. CDR3 length: 16 residues. V was cut by 8 bases and J by 4 bases, with 20 bases left in between.

This clone has only one observation. V and J are TRBV5-1 and TRBJ2-2; 9 nucleotides align to TRBD2. With V trimmed by 6 bases and J by 0 bases, 3 bases remained unmatched. The CDR3 loop spans 15 amino acids. Germline V lookup: CDR1 SGHRS, CDR2 YFSETQ. DNA for the CDR3: TGCGCCAGCAAGACTAGCGGCACGAACACCGGGGAGCTGTTTTTT. Its translation: CASKTSGTNTGELFF. The variable domain in full, completed from reference TRBV5-1 and TRBJ2-2, reads KAGVTQTPRYLIKTRGQQVTLSCSPISGHRSVSWYQQTPGQGLQFLFEYFSETQRNKGNFPGRFSGRQFSNSRSEMNVSTLELGDSALYLCASKTSGTNTGELFFGEGSRLTVL.

This clone was seen once. The rearrangement uses TRBV2 and TRBJ2-7, with D perhaps TRBD1 (5 bases). The CDR3 sequence is 13 residues long. CDR1 is SNHLY and CDR2 is FYNNEI in the germline V gene. The ends were cut back, 5 bases at V and 6 bases at J, with 14 bases in the middle. The chain's CDR3 is CASSYPAQGEQYF. Written as DNA, the CDR3 is TGTGCCAGCAGTTACCCCGCTCAGGGCGAGCAGTACTTC.

In this sample, this clone turned up once. The chain uses TRBV28 and TRBJ1-5, with 10 bases fitting TRBD1. The CDR3 is made up of 15 amino acids. After removal of 7 bases from V and 5 bases from J, the junction contained 8 bases not matched to a gene. Germline CDR1 MDHEN, CDR2 SYDVKM. The CDR3 loop reads CASTHRGQGYQPQHF. Here the CDR3 DNA reads TGTGCCAGCACTCACCGGGGACAGGGGTATCAGCCCCAGCATTTT.

V usage is TRBV29-1 and J usage is TRBJ2-5, with D possibly TRBD2 on 6 matching bases. Germline lookup yields CDR1 SQVTM and CDR2 ANQGSEA. The CDR3 length is 15 residues. V dropped 7 bases and J dropped 1 base, with 19 bases sitting between them. CDR3 in amino acids: CSARKRVTLQETQYF. The DNA of the CDR3 is TGCAGCGCTCGAAAGCGGGTTACCCTCCAAGAGACCCAGTACTTC. Full variable domain (rest looked up from reference TRBV29-1 and TRBJ2-5): SAVISQKPSRDICQRGTSLTIQCQVDSQVTMMFWYRQQPGQSLTLIATANQGSEATYESGFVIDKFPISRPNLTFSTLTVSNMSPEDSSIYLCSARKRVTLQETQYFGPGTRLLVL.

This clone was seen more than once but under ten times. The chain combines TRBV2 with TRBJ1-4, with 7 bases matching TRBD1. J lost 7 bases, V lost 3 bases, and 17 bases had no gene match. The germline V gene has CDR1 SNHLY and CDR2 FYNNEI. The CDR3 extends over 18 amino acids. The CDR3 nucleotides read TGTGCCAGCAGTGACTTTCGGGACAGTGATATAGGGGGTGAAAAACTGTTTTTT. Its protein is CASSDFRDSDIGGEKLFF.

This clone appeared a single time. The gene calls are TRBV6-1 and TRBJ2-7; D may be TRBD1 (7 bases). The V gene's germline CDR1 is MNHNS and CDR2 SASEGT. Trimming removed 6 bases at V and 3 bases at J, with 18 bases between. CDR3 length: 15 residues. The CDR3 here is CASRRWGDRYYEQYF. CDR3 in DNA: TGTGCCAGCAGGAGATGGGGGGACAGATACTACGAGCAGTACTTC.

V and J are TRBV2 and TRBJ1-1; unclear D gene. V was trimmed by 1 base and J by 0 bases, leaving 9 bases between them. The CDR3 has 15 amino acids. Germline-derived CDR1 and CDR2 are SNHLY and FYNNEI. CDR3 in amino acids: CASSEEAVMNTEAFF. CDR3 nucleotides: TGTGCCAGCAGTGAAGAGGCAGTTATGAACACTGAAGCTTTCTTT.